This T cell receptor beta chain was identified during a study of blood T cell repertoires in COVID-19. Study as a whole: Acute-phase and convalescent COVID-19 samples originated in the United States, Italy and Spain. The cDNA or gDNA used as material had been derived from T cells, B-cell-depleted T cells, or PBMCs.

Original handling: Amplification of reference gene primers was used by the study to estimate nucleated cell counts. The table came from immunoSEQ multiplex PCR; TCRdb's copy has only in-frame clones and leaves some out. V and J calls plus clone size are reproduced from that table; the DNA served to infer D and trimming. This sample yields 99,000 or so clones, of which 85% to 90% are seen a single time; about 3.8% belongs to the top ten. The source of this sequence is a man aged 45-65 years with acute or convalescent COVID-19. The sample taken for sequencing was peripheral blood.

DNA of the CDR3: TGTGCCAGCAGTTACAGGGGATTTAATCAGCCCCAGCATTTT. Translating it yields CASSYRGFNQPQHF. V and J are TRBV6-2 or TRBV6-3 and TRBJ1-5; possibly TRBD1 for D (5 bases). V shed 2 bases and J shed 4 bases, with 9 bases lying between them. CDR1 MNHEY and CDR2 SVGEGT come from the germline V gene. The CDR3 is made up of 14 amino acids.